Listed below are T cell receptor beta chains from one sample, sequenced in a study of cytomegalovirus exposure and HLA in healthy donors. TCRdb's table, derived via immunoSEQ multiplex PCR, lists solely in-frame clones and lacks some. The sample is made up of about 130,000 clones, and the top ten hold roughly 2% of it. The source material was PBMCs. The source is a woman aged 60-75 years in good health and CMV-seronegative. Each CDR3 is given with its conserved first and last residue. Fields, in order: D gene, J gene, V gene, CDR3 length, CDR3 protein, CDR3 DNA. The D gene is left open where the match is weak.

d_gene: TRBD1; j_gene: TRBJ1-6; v_gene: TRBV6-6; len: 14; CDR3aa: CASRPTGTGSPLHF; CDR3nt: TGTGCCAGCAGACCGACAGGGACCGGCTCACCCCTCCACTTT
d_gene: TRBD2; j_gene: TRBJ2-3; v_gene: TRBV6-5; len: 16; CDR3aa: CASSYSTSGSADTQYF; CDR3nt: TGTGCCAGCAGTTACTCGACTAGCGGGAGTGCAGATACGCAGTATTTT
d_gene: TRBD1; j_gene: TRBJ2-3; v_gene: TRBV2; len: 16; CDR3aa: CASSALILGGDDTQYF; CDR3nt: TGTGCCAGCAGTGCCTTAATCTTAGGGGGCGATGATACGCAGTATTTT
d_gene: -; j_gene: TRBJ1-1; v_gene: TRBV6-5; len: 14; CDR3aa: CASSYSWANTEAFF; CDR3nt: TGTGCCAGCAGTTACTCCTGGGCGAACACTGAAGCTTTCTTT
d_gene: -; j_gene: TRBJ2-2; v_gene: TRBV2; len: 17; CDR3aa: CASSDPTAVVDTGELFF; CDR3nt: TGTGCCAGCAGTGACCCGACAGCAGTTGTGGACACCGGGGAGCTGTTTTTT
d_gene: -; j_gene: TRBJ1-1; v_gene: TRBV5-1; len: 13; CDR3aa: CASSAGQGTEAFF; CDR3nt: TGCGCCAGCAGCGCGGGCCAAGGGACTGAAGCTTTCTTT
d_gene: -; j_gene: TRBJ2-2; v_gene: TRBV6-6; len: 16; CDR3aa: CASSPADGSGAGELFF; CDR3nt: TGTGCCAGCAGTCCCGCGGATGGAAGCGGCGCCGGGGAGCTGTTTTTT
d_gene: -; j_gene: TRBJ1-2; v_gene: TRBV7-8; len: 13; CDR3aa: CASGQFSNYGYTF; CDR3nt: TGTGCCAGCGGACAGTTCTCTAACTATGGCTACACCTTC
d_gene: -; j_gene: TRBJ2-1; v_gene: TRBV7-9; len: 15; CDR3aa: CASSQGTSSDNEQFF; CDR3nt: TGTGCCAGCAGCCAAGGCACTAGCAGTGACAATGAGCAGTTCTTC
d_gene: -; j_gene: TRBJ2-3; v_gene: TRBV10-1; len: 16; CDR3aa: CASSESARPVGDTQYF; CDR3nt: TGCGCCAGCAGTGAGTCGGCTAGACCGGTTGGGGATACGCAGTATTTT
d_gene: -; j_gene: TRBJ1-1; v_gene: TRBV28; len: 12; CDR3aa: CASMELNTEAFF; CDR3nt: TGTGCCAGCATGGAGCTTAACACTGAAGCTTTCTTT
d_gene: TRBD1; j_gene: TRBJ2-5; v_gene: TRBV18; len: 14; CDR3aa: CASSKGTGLETQYF; CDR3nt: TGTGCCAGCTCAAAAGGGACAGGGTTGGAGACCCAGTACTTC
d_gene: -; j_gene: TRBJ2-5; v_gene: TRBV5-1; len: 12; CDR3aa: CASSPHQETQYF; CDR3nt: TGCGCCAGCAGCCCCCATCAAGAGACCCAGTACTTC
d_gene: -; j_gene: TRBJ1-5; v_gene: TRBV5-4; len: 14; CDR3aa: CASSLQGPNQPQHF; CDR3nt: TGTGCCAGCAGTCTACAGGGTCCCAATCAGCCCCAGCATTTT
d_gene: -; j_gene: TRBJ2-5; v_gene: TRBV5-1; len: 16; CDR3aa: CASSLVVSATQETQYF; CDR3nt: TGCGCCAGCAGCTTGGTGGTCAGCGCCACCCAAGAGACCCAGTACTTC
d_gene: TRBD1; j_gene: TRBJ1-1; v_gene: TRBV10-3; len: 13; CDR3aa: CAISEGRDSEAFF; CDR3nt: TGTGCCATCAGTGAGGGCCGGGACAGTGAAGCTTTCTTT
d_gene: -; j_gene: TRBJ1-1; v_gene: TRBV20-1; len: 11; CDR3aa: CSARAVPEAFF; CDR3nt: TGCAGTGCTAGAGCCGTTCCTGAAGCTTTCTTT
d_gene: -; j_gene: TRBJ2-2; v_gene: TRBV18; len: 12; CDR3aa: CASSPETGELFF; CDR3nt: TGTGCCAGCTCACCAGAGACCGGGGAGCTGTTTTTT
d_gene: -; j_gene: TRBJ1-1; v_gene: TRBV28; len: 14; CDR3aa: CASSYQGMNTEAFF; CDR3nt: TGTGCCAGCAGTTACCAGGGTATGAACACTGAAGCTTTCTTT
d_gene: TRBD2; j_gene: TRBJ2-7; v_gene: TRBV2; len: 13; CDR3aa: CASSENLAGDKYF; CDR3nt: TGTGCCAGCAGTGAAAACCTAGCGGGAGACAAGTACTTC
d_gene: TRBD1; j_gene: TRBJ2-7; v_gene: TRBV2; len: 14; CDR3aa: CASMTGQGRYEQYF; CDR3nt: TGTGCCAGCATGACCGGACAGGGACGATACGAGCAGTACTTC
d_gene: -; j_gene: TRBJ1-1; v_gene: TRBV6-5; len: 13; CDR3aa: CASSYGGRAEAFF; CDR3nt: TGTGCCAGCAGTTACGGCGGGAGGGCTGAAGCTTTCTTT
d_gene: TRBD2; j_gene: TRBJ2-1; v_gene: TRBV18; len: 16; CDR3aa: CASSLISGRGNNQQFF; CDR3nt: TGTGCCAGCTCACTCATTAGCGGGCGGGGAAACAATCAGCAGTTCTTC
d_gene: TRBD1; j_gene: TRBJ1-4; v_gene: TRBV2; len: 14; CDR3aa: CASRRTGTEEKLFF; CDR3nt: TGTGCCAGCAGGAGGACAGGGACGGAGGAAAAACTGTTTTTT
d_gene: TRBD1; j_gene: TRBJ2-1; v_gene: TRBV5-4; len: 15; CDR3aa: CASSFRQGAFDEQFF; CDR3nt: TGTGCCAGCAGCTTTCGACAGGGGGCTTTCGATGAGCAGTTCTTC
d_gene: -; j_gene: TRBJ2-7; v_gene: TRBV10-3; len: 14; CDR3aa: CAISRDTKSYEQYF; CDR3nt: TGTGCCATCAGTCGGGACACTAAATCCTACGAGCAGTACTTC
d_gene: -; j_gene: TRBJ1-1; v_gene: TRBV5-1; len: 13; CDR3aa: CASSSGMNTEAFF; CDR3nt: TGCGCCAGCAGTTCAGGGATGAACACTGAAGCTTTCTTT
d_gene: TRBD1; j_gene: TRBJ1-1; v_gene: TRBV6-5; len: 15; CDR3aa: CASSKTGVLNTEAFF; CDR3nt: TGTGCCAGCAGTAAGACAGGGGTCCTTAACACTGAAGCTTTCTTT
d_gene: -; j_gene: TRBJ2-7; v_gene: TRBV6-5; len: 14; CDR3aa: CASNSGLSSYEQYF; CDR3nt: TGTGCCAGCAATAGCGGTCTAAGCTCCTACGAGCAGTACTTC
d_gene: -; j_gene: TRBJ2-3; v_gene: TRBV5-1; len: 13; CDR3aa: CASSLTSTDTQYF; CDR3nt: TGCGCCAGCAGCCTCACTAGCACAGATACGCAGTATTTT
d_gene: -; j_gene: TRBJ2-7; v_gene: TRBV2; len: 12; CDR3aa: CASTGYGYEQYF; CDR3nt: TGTGCCAGCACAGGGTACGGGTACGAGCAGTACTTC
d_gene: -; j_gene: TRBJ2-7; v_gene: TRBV29-1; len: 14; CDR3aa: CSVEGDGSSYEQYF; CDR3nt: TGCAGCGTTGAGGGGGACGGGAGCTCCTACGAGCAGTACTTC
d_gene: TRBD1; j_gene: TRBJ1-6; v_gene: TRBV5-8; len: 14; CDR3aa: CASSLGQGRSPLHF; CDR3nt: TGTGCCAGCAGCTTGGGACAGGGGAGATCACCCCTCCACTTT
d_gene: TRBD1; j_gene: TRBJ2-7; v_gene: TRBV28; len: 13; CDR3aa: CASSSGQVYEQYF; CDR3nt: TGTGCCAGCAGTTCGGGACAGGTTTACGAGCAGTACTTC
d_gene: -; j_gene: TRBJ2-2; v_gene: TRBV5-1; len: 13; CDR3aa: CASSLQGAGELFF; CDR3nt: TGCGCCAGCAGCCTACAGGGAGCCGGGGAGCTGTTTTTT
d_gene: TRBD1; j_gene: TRBJ1-6; v_gene: TRBV5-1; len: 16; CDR3aa: CASKQRPGQRNSPLHF; CDR3nt: TGCGCCAGCAAGCAGAGACCGGGACAGCGTAATTCACCCCTCCACTTT
d_gene: TRBD2; j_gene: TRBJ2-7; v_gene: TRBV7-3; len: 15; CDR3aa: CASSPGKLAGPEQYF; CDR3nt: TGTGCCAGCAGCCCTGGAAAGTTAGCGGGGCCCGAGCAGTACTTC
d_gene: -; j_gene: TRBJ2-2; v_gene: TRBV11-3; len: 16; CDR3aa: CASSLGLGSFTGELFF; CDR3nt: TGTGCCAGCAGCTTAGGGCTAGGATCGTTCACCGGGGAGCTGTTCTTT
d_gene: TRBD1; j_gene: TRBJ1-6; v_gene: TRBV9; len: 15; CDR3aa: CASSVTGTGNSPLHF; CDR3nt: TGTGCCAGCAGCGTAACCGGGACAGGGAATTCACCCCTCCACTTT
d_gene: TRBD1; j_gene: TRBJ2-1; v_gene: TRBV19; len: 15; CDR3aa: CASSKGQASYNEQFF; CDR3nt: TGTGCCAGTAGTAAGGGACAGGCGTCGTACAATGAGCAGTTCTTC
d_gene: -; j_gene: TRBJ2-7; v_gene: TRBV18; len: 12; CDR3aa: CASSPTGYEQYF; CDR3nt: TGTGCCAGCTCACCGACGGGGTACGAGCAGTACTTC
d_gene: -; j_gene: TRBJ1-2; v_gene: TRBV9; len: 12; CDR3aa: CASSVAGSGYTF; CDR3nt: TGTGCCAGCAGCGTAGCGGGATCCGGCTACACCTTC
d_gene: TRBD2; j_gene: TRBJ2-3; v_gene: TRBV28; len: 15; CDR3aa: CASSFIAGSTDTQYF; CDR3nt: TGTGCCAGCAGTTTTATAGCGGGGTCCACAGATACGCAGTATTTT
d_gene: -; j_gene: TRBJ1-5; v_gene: TRBV9; len: 14; CDR3aa: CASSVGGHNQPQHF; CDR3nt: TGTGCCAGCAGCGTAGGAGGGCATAATCAGCCCCAGCATTTT
d_gene: -; j_gene: TRBJ2-6; v_gene: TRBV6-1; len: 14; CDR3aa: CASSPEAGANVLTF; CDR3nt: TGTGCCAGCAGTCCGGAGGCTGGGGCCAACGTCCTGACTTTC
d_gene: TRBD1; j_gene: TRBJ2-7; v_gene: TRBV5-6; len: 14; CDR3aa: CASSLGTGNYEQYF; CDR3nt: TGTGCCAGCAGCTTGGGGACAGGGAACTACGAGCAGTACTTC
d_gene: -; j_gene: TRBJ2-7; v_gene: TRBV7-2; len: 14; CDR3aa: CASSLGTALYEQYF; CDR3nt: TGTGCCAGCAGCTTAGGGACAGCCCTCTACGAGCAGTACTTC
d_gene: -; j_gene: TRBJ1-1; v_gene: TRBV6-5; len: 14; CDR3aa: CASRPQGKNTEAFF; CDR3nt: TGTGCCAGCAGGCCGCAGGGGAAGAACACTGAAGCTTTCTTT
d_gene: TRBD2; j_gene: TRBJ2-7; v_gene: TRBV6-1; len: 15; CDR3aa: CASSAWGGASYEQYF; CDR3nt: TGTGCCAGCAGTGCGTGGGGAGGGGCCTCCTACGAGCAGTACTTC
d_gene: TRBD1; j_gene: TRBJ2-7; v_gene: TRBV6-5; len: 16; CDR3aa: CASSYSTGFGSYEQYF; CDR3nt: TGTGCCAGCAGTTACTCGACAGGGTTTGGCTCCTACGAGCAGTACTTC
d_gene: TRBD1; j_gene: TRBJ1-1; v_gene: TRBV6-1; len: 14; CDR3aa: CASSAPYRGTEAFF; CDR3nt: TGTGCCAGCAGTGCTCCCTACAGGGGAACTGAAGCTTTCTTT
d_gene: -; j_gene: TRBJ2-3; v_gene: TRBV7-2; len: 14; CDR3aa: CASSLGLEVDTQYF; CDR3nt: TGTGCCAGCAGCTTGGGACTGGAGGTAGATACGCAGTATTTT